One and the same sample provided the 4 T cell receptor beta chains below, sequenced in a study of identical twins. TCRdb fed the 5' RACE reads into MiXCR, producing one record per CDR3 protein. This table has some 460,000 distinct CDR3 sequences, about 14% appearing once. The sample was also reused in another study, on yellow fever vaccine responses in identical twins.

Sequencing was performed on CD4+ T cells sorted from blood. Receptor source: a woman aged 18-29 years in good health.

J is TRBJ2-2 and V is TRBV18; 8 bases fit TRBD1. The V segment lost 3 bases and the J segment 5 bases; nucleotides outside the gene matches: 8. The CDR3 spans 16 residues. In germline, CDR1 is KGHSH, CDR2 LQKENI. CDR3: CASSPLGQGKTGELFF. CDR3 DNA sequence: TGTGCCAGCTCACCTCTCGGACAGGGAAAAACCGGGGAGCTGTTTTTT.

This clonotype appeared a few times. The chain uses TRBV20-1 and TRBJ2-7; D unresolved. This CDR3 is 11 amino acids long. Germline V lookup: CDR1 DFQATT, CDR2 SNEGSKA (reference sequence). V was trimmed by 6 bases and J by 7 bases, leaving 13 bases between them. CDR3 DNA sequence: TGCAGTGCCAGATGGGTTTGGGAGCAGTACTTC. Protein product: CSARWVWEQYF.

The chain links TRBV20-1 to TRBJ2-1, with 7 bases fitting TRBD2. Germline loops: CDR1 DFQATT, CDR2 SNEGSKA (reference sequence). Trimming removed 3 bases from V and 0 bases from J; junction bases left unmatched: 5. The CDR3 sequence is 15 residues long. As DNA, the CDR3 is TGCAGTGCTAGCGCTAGCGGTGCCTCCTACAATGAGCAGTTCTTC. It encodes CSASASGASYNEQFF.

The sample holds a few counts of this clonotype. The CDR3 coding sequence is TGTGCCAGCAGTTACCCGGGCGGAAGCTACAATGAGCAGTTCTTC. Translating gives CASSYPGGSYNEQFF. The genes are TRBV6-5 and TRBJ2-1; D is uncertain. V lost 2 bases to trimming and J lost 3 bases, with 11 bases between them. CDR3 size: 15 residues. Germline V gene lookup returns CDR1 MNHEY and CDR2 SVGAGI.